This T cell receptor beta chain originates from a study of blood T cell repertoires in COVID-19. Study overall: PBMCs, B-cell-depleted T cells, or T cells provided the cDNA or gDNA that made up the material.

CDR1 and CDR2 from the germline V gene are SGHRS and YFSETQ. This CDR3 is 16 amino acids long. The trim removed 4 bases at V and 3 bases at J, leaving 9 bases unmatched. In the original analysis: Estimation of nucleated cell counts relied on the amplification of reference gene primers. The protocol was immunoSEQ multiplex PCR, while the TCRdb copy is restricted to in-frame clones and leaves out a portion. That table is the source of V, J and clone size, and D and trimming were worked out from the DNA. The sample has approximately 110,000 clones, roughly nine tenths seen once; the top ten hold about a third. This clone was seen only a few times.

The genes are TRBV5-1 and TRBJ2-3; TRBD1 matches at 9 bases. The specimen sequenced was peripheral blood. The sequence derives from a woman of 80 years or more with acute or convalescent COVID-19. The CDR3, as DNA: TGCGCCAGCAGCCCACCCGGGACAGGGAGGACAGATACGCAGTATTTT. Amino acid sequence: CASSPPGTGRTDTQYF.